Below are 20 T cell receptor beta chains sequenced from a single sample in a study of vaccination and CD4 T cells after COVID-19. Treatment of the sample: roughly ten-day PBMC culture with coronavirus spike peptide pools or control peptides (ViraFEST assay). An Oncomine TCR Beta short-read assay was used to sequence the DNA from cultured CD4+ T cells. TCRdb processed the PCR reads anew with MiXCR; each CDR3 protein has one entry. This table has about 18,000 distinct CDR3 sequences, 45% to 55% appearing once. Antigen specificity for these receptors is unknown. Sequencing was carried out using CD4+ T cells from blood, cultured in vitro. These receptor sequences come from a human donor who had recovered from COVID-19.

The chain recombines TRBV18 with TRBJ2-1; D might be TRBD1 (5 bases). V shed 2 bases and J shed 7 bases, with 15 bases lying between them. This CDR3 comprises 15 residues. Germline V gene data show CDR1 as KGHSH and CDR2 as LQKENI. The CDR3 bases are TGTGCCAGCTCACCAATTGGTACAGACAGAAATGAGCAGTTCTTC. Translating it yields CASSPIGTDRNEQFF.

The chain carries TRBV6-1 and TRBJ2-5, with 12 bases identical to TRBD2. The CDR3 extends over 17 amino acids. Per the germline V gene, CDR1 is MNHNS and CDR2 is SASEGT. The junction had 11 bases not matched to a gene; V was cut back by 5 bases and J by 4 bases. As DNA, the CDR3 is TGTGCCAGCAGTCCCGGACTAGCGGGACCCCAGGGAGAGACCCAGTACTTC. Protein product: CASSPGLAGPQGETQYF.

The V and J genes are TRBV10-1 and TRBJ2-1; 8 nucleotides match TRBD2. Germline CDR1 WNHNN, CDR2 SYGVQD (reference sequence). The length of the CDR3 is 14 residues. The V segment lost 6 bases and the J segment 9 bases; nucleotides outside the gene matches: 10. CDR3 protein: CASSGTRDSGEQFF. In nucleotides, the CDR3 is TGCGCCAGCAGCGGGACTAGGGATTCCGGTGAGCAGTTCTTC.

The gene calls are TRBV7-2 and TRBJ2-5, with D maybe TRBD2 (5 bases). This CDR3 spans 15 amino acids. V lost 1 base to trimming and J lost 0 bases, with 9 bases between them. Germline CDR1 and CDR2: SGHTA and FQGNSA. CDR3 nucleotides: TGTGCCAGCAGCTTAGAAAGCGGATACCAAGAGACCCAGTACTTC. Encoded protein: CASSLESGYQETQYF.

The V and J genes are TRBV27 and TRBJ2-3; TRBD2 aligns across 7 bases. Trimming took 4 bases from V and 0 from J; bases not matched to a gene: 7. The germline gives CDR1 MNHEY, CDR2 SMNVEV (reference sequence). This CDR3 is built from 16 residues. The CDR3 spells CASSYHGRPSTDTQYF. The DNA of the CDR3 is TGTGCCAGCAGTTATCACGGGAGGCCTAGCACAGATACGCAGTATTTT.

This clonotype was seen once. The gene calls are TRBV20-1 and TRBJ2-3, with D uncertain. CDR3 length equals 12 residues. V was clipped by 5 bases and J by 5 bases, with 11 bases between them. The germline V gene has CDR1 DFQATT and CDR2 SNEGSKA (reference sequence). The CDR3 DNA sequence: TGCAGTGCTCCGGGTAGGGAAGATACGCAGTATTTT. This sequence encodes CSAPGREDTQYF.

The CDR3 coding sequence is TGTGCCAGCAGTTTTCGCTACAGGGGGAGATCCTATAATTCACCCCTCCACTTT. It codes for CASSFRYRGRSYNSPLHF. The rearrangement joins TRBV27 to TRBJ1-6, with 8 positions matching TRBD1. This CDR3 contains 18 residues. Trimming removed 3 bases from V and 1 base from J; junction bases left unmatched: 8. Germline V lookup: CDR1 MNHEY, CDR2 SMNVEV (reference sequence).

This clonotype was seen just once. J is TRBJ2-1 and V is TRBV24-1, with 8 bases that match TRBD2. V dropped 4 bases and J dropped 7; count of bases not matched to a gene: 11. The CDR3 has 16 amino acids. Germline V gene lookup returns CDR1 KGHDR and CDR2 SFDVKD. CDR3 DNA sequence: TGTGCCACCAGTGACCTTAGAAGCGGGAGTAGTAATGAGCAGTTCTTC. Translating it yields CATSDLRSGSSNEQFF.

This clonotype was observed once. The V call is TRBV29-1, the J call TRBJ2-7; D not resolved. V shed 8 bases and J shed 0 bases, with 17 bases lying between them. Germline V CDR1 and CDR2: SQVTM, ANQGSEA. This CDR3 is 14 amino acids long. CDR3 protein: CSFRPRASSYEQYF. The CDR3 nucleotides are TGCAGCTTTCGTCCCCGCGCGAGCTCCTACGAGCAGTACTTC.

The genes are TRBV10-3 and TRBJ2-5, with no clear D. Germline loops: CDR1 ENHRY, CDR2 SYGVKD. The CDR3 covers 11 residues. With 4 bases removed from V and 5 bases from J, the gap between germline ends came to 5 bases. The CDR3 spells CAISAQETQYF. The CDR3 nucleotides are TGTGCCATCAGTGCTCAGGAGACCCAGTACTTC.

This clonotype appeared a few times. The gene calls are TRBV24-1 and TRBJ2-1; D is undetermined. Per germline, CDR1 KGHDR and CDR2 SFDVKD. This CDR3 is built from 16 residues. V was pared by 2 bases and J by 0 bases, with 10 bases between. For the CDR3, the DNA is TGTGCCACCAGTGATTGGGCCCCAAGCTCCTACAATGAGCAGTTCTTC. Amino acid sequence: CATSDWAPSSYNEQFF.

The chain is built from TRBV7-3 and TRBJ1-5, with 7 bases matching TRBD1. The J segment lost 7 bases and the V segment lost 5 bases, leaving 5 bases of the junction unmatched. CDR3 length equals 13 residues. Germline assignment: CDR1 SGHTA and CDR2 FQGTGA. The CDR3 reads CASSIDRVQPQHF. CDR3 bases: TGTGCCAGCAGCATTGACAGGGTGCAGCCCCAGCATTTT.

The chain is built from TRBV24-1 and TRBJ2-2; 8 bases fit TRBD1. CDR3 size: 16 residues. Germline CDR1 KGHDR, CDR2 SFDVKD. The junction had 6 bases not matched to a gene; V was cut back by 3 bases and J by 4 bases. This CDR3 is CATSDPGQGPTGELFF. The CDR3 DNA reads as TGTGCCACCAGTGATCCAGGACAGGGTCCCACCGGGGAGCTGTTTTTT.

The chain joins TRBV15 to TRBJ2-3; no clear D gene. The CDR3 is 17 residues long. V was trimmed by 3 bases and J by 5 bases, leaving 21 bases between them. The V gene's germline CDR1 is LNHNV and CDR2 YYDKDF (reference sequence). The CDR3 sequence is CATSRPETGTAKDTQYF. For the CDR3, the DNA is TGTGCCACCAGCAGGCCCGAGACTGGCACAGCAAAAGATACGCAGTATTTT.

In this sample, this clonotype turned up a few times. The gene calls are TRBV10-3 and TRBJ2-5, with a possible D match to TRBD2 (6 bases). The germline V gene encodes CDR1 ENHRY and CDR2 SYGVKD. The V end lost 2 bases, the J end lost 5 bases, and 12 bases lay between the germline ends. This CDR3 is built from 14 residues. The CDR3: CAISETFGGETQYF. The CDR3 DNA sequence: TGTGCCATCAGTGAGACCTTTGGGGGGGAGACCCAGTACTTC.

This clonotype was counted between two and nine times. The chain's CDR3 is CASSDSAAGGGNEQFF. CDR3 coding DNA: TGTGCCAGCAGTGACTCAGCAGCGGGAGGGGGAAATGAGCAGTTCTTC. V gene TRBV6-4 combines with J gene TRBJ2-1; 10 bases map to TRBD2. In germline, CDR1 is MRHNA, CDR2 SNTAGT. The CDR3 consists of 16 residues. V dropped 0 bases and J dropped 7; count of bases not matched to a gene: 6.

The sample holds one count of this clonotype. The chain is built from TRBV5-4 and TRBJ2-3; 9 nucleotides agree with TRBD2. The CDR3 runs 15 residues. The V and J ends lost 2 bases and 1 base, in that order; junction bases with no gene match: 2. Germline V gene data show CDR1 as SGHNT and CDR2 as YYREEE (reference sequence). CDR3 residues: CASSFSGRGTDTQYF. The CDR3 DNA is TGTGCCAGCAGCTTTAGCGGGAGAGGCACAGATACGCAGTATTTT.

V is TRBV5-1 and J is TRBJ1-1, with D hard to call. Germline V lookup: CDR1 SGHRS, CDR2 YFSETQ. CDR3 size: 13 residues. The V end was cut by 4 bases, the J end by 2 bases, with 9 bases between. As DNA, the CDR3 is TGCGCCAGCAGCCGGACCGTTAACACTGAAGCTTTCTTT. Encoded protein: CASSRTVNTEAFF.

The CDR3 nucleotides are TGCGCCAGCAGTTCCGGGACTAGCACCGATGAGCAGTTCTTC. Translating it yields CASSSGTSTDEQFF. The gene calls are TRBV10-1 and TRBJ2-1; 9 bases match TRBD2. Germline values: CDR1 WNHNN, CDR2 SYGVQD (reference sequence). Trimming removed 5 bases from V and 8 bases from J; junction bases left unmatched: 7. There are 14 residues in the CDR3.

This rearrangement joins TRBV2 to TRBJ2-6, with 8 bases that match TRBD2. This CDR3 has 14 amino acids. Trimming at V came to 7 bases and at J to 3 bases, leaving 2 bases not matched to a gene. CDR1 is SNHLY, CDR2 FYNNEI, per germline. The CDR3 here is CASKRGLGANVLTF. The CDR3, as DNA: TGTGCCAGCAAGCGGGGGCTTGGGGCCAACGTCCTGACTTTC.